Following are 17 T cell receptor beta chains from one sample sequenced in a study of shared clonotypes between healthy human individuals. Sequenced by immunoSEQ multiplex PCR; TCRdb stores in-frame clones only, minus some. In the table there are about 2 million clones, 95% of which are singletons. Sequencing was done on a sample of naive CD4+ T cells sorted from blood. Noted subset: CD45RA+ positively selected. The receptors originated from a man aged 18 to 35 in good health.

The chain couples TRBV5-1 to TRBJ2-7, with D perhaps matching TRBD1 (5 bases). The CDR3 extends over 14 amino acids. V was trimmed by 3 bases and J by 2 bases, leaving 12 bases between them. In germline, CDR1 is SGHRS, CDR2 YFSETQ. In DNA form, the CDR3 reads TGCGCCAGCAGCTCATCGGTAGGGGCCTACGAGCAGTACTTC. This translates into CASSSSVGAYEQYF.

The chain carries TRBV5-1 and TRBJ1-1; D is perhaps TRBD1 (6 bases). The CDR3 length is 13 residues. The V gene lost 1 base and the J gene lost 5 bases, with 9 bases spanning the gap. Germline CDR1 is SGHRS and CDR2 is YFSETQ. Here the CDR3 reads CASSLPGTTEAFF. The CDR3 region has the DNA TGCGCCAGCAGCTTGCCAGGGACAACTGAAGCTTTCTTT.

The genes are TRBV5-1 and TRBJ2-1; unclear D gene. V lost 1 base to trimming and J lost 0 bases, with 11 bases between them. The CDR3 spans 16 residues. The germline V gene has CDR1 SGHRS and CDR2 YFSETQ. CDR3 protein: CASSLSPLGSYNEQFF. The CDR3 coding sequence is TGCGCCAGCAGCTTGTCTCCCCTAGGCTCCTACAATGAGCAGTTCTTC.

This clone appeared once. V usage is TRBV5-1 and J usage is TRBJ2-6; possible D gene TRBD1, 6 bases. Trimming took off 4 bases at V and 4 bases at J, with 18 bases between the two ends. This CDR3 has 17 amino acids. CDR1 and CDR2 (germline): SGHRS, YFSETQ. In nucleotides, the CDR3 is TGCGCCAGCAGCGCCCGGGACACCAATTCGGGGGCCAACGTCCTGACTTTC. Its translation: CASSARDTNSGANVLTF.

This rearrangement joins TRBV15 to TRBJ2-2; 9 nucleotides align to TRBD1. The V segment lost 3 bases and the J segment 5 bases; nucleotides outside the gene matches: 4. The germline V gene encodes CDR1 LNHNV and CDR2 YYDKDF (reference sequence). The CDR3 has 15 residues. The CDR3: CATSSGTGKTGELFF. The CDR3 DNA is TGTGCCACCAGCAGCGGGACAGGGAAAACCGGGGAGCTGTTTTTT.

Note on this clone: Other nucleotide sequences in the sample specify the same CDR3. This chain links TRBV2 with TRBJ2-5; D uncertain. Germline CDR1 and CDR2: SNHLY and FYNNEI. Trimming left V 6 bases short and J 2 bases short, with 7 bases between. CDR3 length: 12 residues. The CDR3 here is CASSNSQETQYF. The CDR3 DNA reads TGTGCCAGCAGCAACAGTCAAGAGACCCAGTACTTC.

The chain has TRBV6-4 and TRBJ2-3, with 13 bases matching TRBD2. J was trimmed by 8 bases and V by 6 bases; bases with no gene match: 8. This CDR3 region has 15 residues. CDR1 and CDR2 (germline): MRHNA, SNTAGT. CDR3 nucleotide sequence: TGTGCCAGCAGCATCGGGACTAGCGGGATTGTTACGCAGTATTTT. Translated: CASSIGTSGIVTQYF.

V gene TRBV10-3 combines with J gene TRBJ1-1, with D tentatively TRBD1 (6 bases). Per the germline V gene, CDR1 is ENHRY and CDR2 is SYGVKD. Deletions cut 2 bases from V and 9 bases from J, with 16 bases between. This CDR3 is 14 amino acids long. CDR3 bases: TGTGCCATCAGTGAGAACAGGGATATAGGTAAAGCTTTCTTT. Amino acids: CAISENRDIGKAFF.

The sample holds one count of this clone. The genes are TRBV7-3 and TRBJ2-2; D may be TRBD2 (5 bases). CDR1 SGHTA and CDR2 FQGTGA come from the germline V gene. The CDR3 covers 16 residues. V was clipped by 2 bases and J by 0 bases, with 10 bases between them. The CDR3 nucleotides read TGTGCCAGCAGCTTAGGTGGGAGCGCGAACACCGGGGAGCTGTTTTTT. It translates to CASSLGGSANTGELFF.

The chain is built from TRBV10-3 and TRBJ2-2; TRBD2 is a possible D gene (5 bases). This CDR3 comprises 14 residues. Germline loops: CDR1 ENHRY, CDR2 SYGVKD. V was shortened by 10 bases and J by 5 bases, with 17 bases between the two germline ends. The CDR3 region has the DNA TGTGCCAGCCAGATCGAGGGCAAAACCGGGGAGCTGTTTTTT. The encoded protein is CASQIEGKTGELFF.

The CDR3 nucleotides read TGTGCCAGCAGCTTGACAGGGGCCAATGAGCAGTTCTTC. Translating it yields CASSLTGANEQFF. This chain links TRBV5-4 with TRBJ2-1; the match to TRBD1 covers 7 bases. With V trimmed by 1 base and J by 6 bases, 1 base remained unmatched. The CDR3 is made up of 13 amino acids. Germline CDR1 is SGHNT and CDR2 is YYREEE (reference sequence). Filled out from reference TRBV5-4 and TRBJ2-1, the complete variable domain reads ETGVTQSPTHLIKTRGQQVTLRCSSQSGHNTVSWYQQALGQGPQFIFQYYREEENGRGNFPPRFSGLQFPNYSSELNVNALELDDSALYLCASSLTGANEQFFGPGTRLTVL.

The CDR3 region is CASSVDVDPGSSPLHF. For the CDR3, the DNA is TGTGCCAGCAGCGTAGACGTGGACCCGGGAAGTTCACCCCTCCACTTT. The V and J genes are TRBV9 and TRBJ1-6; D is unresolved. CDR1 and CDR2 from the germline V gene are SGDLS and YYNGEE. V lost 0 bases to trimming and J lost 9 bases, with 16 bases between them. The CDR3 loop spans 16 amino acids.

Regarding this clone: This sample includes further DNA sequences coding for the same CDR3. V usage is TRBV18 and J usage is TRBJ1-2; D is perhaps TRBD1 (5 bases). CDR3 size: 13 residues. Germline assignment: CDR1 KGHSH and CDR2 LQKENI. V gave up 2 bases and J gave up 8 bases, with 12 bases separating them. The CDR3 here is CASSPGQGRGYTF. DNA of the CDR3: TGTGCCAGCTCACCAGGGCAGGGTCGCGGCTACACCTTC.

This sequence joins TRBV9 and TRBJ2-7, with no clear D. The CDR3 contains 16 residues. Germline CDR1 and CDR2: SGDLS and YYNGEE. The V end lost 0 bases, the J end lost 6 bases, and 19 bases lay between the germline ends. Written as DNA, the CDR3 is TGTGCCAGCAGCGTAGGGATACAACCCTCTTGGGGCGAGCAGTACTTC. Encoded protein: CASSVGIQPSWGEQYF.

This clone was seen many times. The CDR3 DNA is TGTGCCAGCAGGGGGGGACAGGGAGGGAACACTGAAGCTTTCTTT. Its protein is CASRGGQGGNTEAFF. The chain links TRBV28 to TRBJ1-1; 9 bases are a match to TRBD1. V shed 6 bases, J shed 1 base, and the junction held 6 bases outside the gene matches. Germline V gene data show CDR1 as MDHEN and CDR2 as SYDVKM. The CDR3 has 15 residues.

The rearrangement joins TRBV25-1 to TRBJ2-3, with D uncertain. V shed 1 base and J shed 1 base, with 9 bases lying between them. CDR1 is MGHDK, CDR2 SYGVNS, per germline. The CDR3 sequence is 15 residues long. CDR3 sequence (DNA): TGTGCCAGCAGTGAATGGCCGGCGGGCACAGATACGCAGTATTTT. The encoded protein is CASSEWPAGTDTQYF. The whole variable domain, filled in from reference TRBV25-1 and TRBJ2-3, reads EADIYQTPRYLVIGTGKKITLECSQTMGHDKMYWYQQDPGMELHLIHYSYGVNSTEKGDLSSESTVSRIRTEHFPLTLESARPSHTSQYLCASSEWPAGTDTQYFGPGTRLTVL.

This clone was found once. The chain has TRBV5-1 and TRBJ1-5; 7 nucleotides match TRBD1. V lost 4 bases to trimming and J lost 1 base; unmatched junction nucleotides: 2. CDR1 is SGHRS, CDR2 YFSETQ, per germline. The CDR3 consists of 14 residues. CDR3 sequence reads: CASSTGQSNQPQHF. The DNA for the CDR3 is TGCGCCAGCAGCACGGGACAGAGCAATCAGCCCCAGCATTTT.